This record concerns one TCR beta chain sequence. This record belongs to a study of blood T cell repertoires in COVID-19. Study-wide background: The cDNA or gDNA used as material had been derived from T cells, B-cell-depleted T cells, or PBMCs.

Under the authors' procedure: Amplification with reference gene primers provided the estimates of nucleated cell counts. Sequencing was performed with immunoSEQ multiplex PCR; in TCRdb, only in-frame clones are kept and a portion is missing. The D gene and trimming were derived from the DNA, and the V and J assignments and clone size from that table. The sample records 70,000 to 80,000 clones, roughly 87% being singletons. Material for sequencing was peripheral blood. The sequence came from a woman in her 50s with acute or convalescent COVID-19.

Here the CDR3 DNA reads TGCAGCGCCGAAGGGGGCAACACCGGGGAGCTGTTTTTT. It codes for CSAEGGNTGELFF. This rearrangement joins TRBV29-1 to TRBJ2-2, with 7 bases matching TRBD1. CDR1 is SQVTM, CDR2 ANQGSEA, per germline. The V gene end was trimmed by 7 bases and the J gene end by 2 bases; junction bases not matched to a gene: 4. This CDR3 is built from 13 residues.